Described below is a single T cell receptor (beta chain) sequence and its context. BIOMED2 TRB-A/B primer pools were used in multiplex TRB PCR. Using its own MiXCR run on the multiplex PCR reads, TCRdb lists one record per CDR3 protein. The sample yields around 16,000 distinct CDR3 sequences, approximately 26% seen once. Germline loops: CDR1 MNHEY, CDR2 SVGAGI. V gave up 0 bases and J gave up 2 bases, with 5 bases separating them. The CDR3 contains 14 residues. The data are from a study of T and B cells in COVID-19 patients. From blood, roughly 250-500 ng of genomic DNA served as TRB template. This chain connects TRBV6-5 to TRBJ1-5; the D is unclear. This TCR was sampled from a human donor who had recovered from COVID-19. The sequenced material came from blood. The CDR3 is CASSYSGGNQPQHF. The CDR3 coding sequence is TGTGCCAGCAGTTACTCCGGGGGCAATCAGCCCCAGCATTTT.